This T cell receptor (beta chain) was sequenced for a study of T cell clonotyping in hematopoietic cell transplantation. Points from the study as a whole: Higher Inverse Simpson Index values in graft donor and pretransplant recipient predicted broader posttransplant TCR diversity. Pathologically expanded recipient clonotypes increased progressively from day 30 to day 180 as diversity fell. At the given depth, recipient repertoires were over 95% de novo clonotypes.

Germline V lookup: CDR1 LGHNT, CDR2 FRNRAP. There are 12 residues in the CDR3. The V end was cut by 4 bases, the J end by 3 bases, with 6 bases between. TCRdb's copy holds only in-frame clones and misses some; the assay was immunoSEQ multiplex PCR. The sample carries about 10,000 clones, 93% recorded once. Concerning this clone itself: What it recognizes is unknown.

The chain links TRBV12-5 to TRBJ1-1, with no clear D. The material sequenced was PBMCs, taken 100 days after allogeneic stem cell transplant. The receptor comes from a male patient in his fifties who had an allogeneic stem cell transplant from a related donor, so T cells may come from the graft donor. Some clones in this sample may be carry-over from other donors' samples. The CDR3 loop reads CASGSNYTEAFF. CDR3 in DNA: TGTGCTAGTGGTTCGAACTACACTGAAGCTTTCTTT.